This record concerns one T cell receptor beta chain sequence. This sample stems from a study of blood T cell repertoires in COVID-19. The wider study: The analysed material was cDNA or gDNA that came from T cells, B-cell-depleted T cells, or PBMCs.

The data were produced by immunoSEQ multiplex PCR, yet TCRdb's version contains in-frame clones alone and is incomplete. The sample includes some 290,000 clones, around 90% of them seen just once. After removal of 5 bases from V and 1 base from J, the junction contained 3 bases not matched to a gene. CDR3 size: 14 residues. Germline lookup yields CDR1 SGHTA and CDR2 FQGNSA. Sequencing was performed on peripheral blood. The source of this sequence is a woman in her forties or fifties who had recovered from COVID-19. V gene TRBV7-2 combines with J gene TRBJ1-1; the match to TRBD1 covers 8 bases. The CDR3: CASSVGQANTEAFF. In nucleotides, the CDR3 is TGTGCCAGCAGCGTGGGACAGGCGAACACTGAAGCTTTCTTT.